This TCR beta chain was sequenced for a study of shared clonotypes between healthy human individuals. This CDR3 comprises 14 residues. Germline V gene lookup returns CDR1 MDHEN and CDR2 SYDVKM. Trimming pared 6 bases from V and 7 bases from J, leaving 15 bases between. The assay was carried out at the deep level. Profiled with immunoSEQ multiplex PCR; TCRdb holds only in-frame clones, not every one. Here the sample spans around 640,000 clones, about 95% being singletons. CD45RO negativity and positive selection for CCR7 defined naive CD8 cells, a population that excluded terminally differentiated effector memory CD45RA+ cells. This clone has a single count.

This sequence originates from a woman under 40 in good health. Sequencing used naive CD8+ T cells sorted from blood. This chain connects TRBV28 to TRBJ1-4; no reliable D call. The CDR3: CASRDRQHSEKLFF. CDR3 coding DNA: TGTGCCAGCAGGGACCGACAACATAGTGAAAAACTGTTTTTT. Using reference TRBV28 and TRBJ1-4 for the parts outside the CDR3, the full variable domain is DVKVTQSSRYLVKRTGEKVFLECVQDMDHENMFWYRQDPGLGLRLIYFSYDVKMKEKGDIPEGYSVSREKKERFSLILESASTNQTSMYLCASRDRQHSEKLFFGSGTQLSVL.